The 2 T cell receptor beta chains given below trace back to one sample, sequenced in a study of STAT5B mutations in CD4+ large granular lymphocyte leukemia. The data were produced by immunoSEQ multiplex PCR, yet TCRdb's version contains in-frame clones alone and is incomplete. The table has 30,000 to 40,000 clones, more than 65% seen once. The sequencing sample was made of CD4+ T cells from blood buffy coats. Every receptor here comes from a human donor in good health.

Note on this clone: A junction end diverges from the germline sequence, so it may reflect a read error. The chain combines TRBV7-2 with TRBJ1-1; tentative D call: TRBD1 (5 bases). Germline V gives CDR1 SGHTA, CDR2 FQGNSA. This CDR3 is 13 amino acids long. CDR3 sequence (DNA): TGTGCCAGCAGCTTACGGGGGAACAGTGAAGCTTTCTTT. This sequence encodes CASSLRGNSEAFF. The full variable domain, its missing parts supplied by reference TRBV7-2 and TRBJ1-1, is GAGVSQSPSNKVTEKGKDVELRCDPISGHTALYWYRQSLGQGLEFLIYFQGNSAPDKSGLPSDRFSAERTGGSVSTLTIQRTQQEDSAVYLCASSLRGNSEAFFGQGTRLTVV.

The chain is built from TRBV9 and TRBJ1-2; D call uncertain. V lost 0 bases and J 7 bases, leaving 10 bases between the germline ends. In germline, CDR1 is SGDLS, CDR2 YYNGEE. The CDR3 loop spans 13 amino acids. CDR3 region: CASSVGEVGGYTF. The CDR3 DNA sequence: TGTGCCAGCAGCGTAGGAGAAGTCGGTGGCTACACCTTC.